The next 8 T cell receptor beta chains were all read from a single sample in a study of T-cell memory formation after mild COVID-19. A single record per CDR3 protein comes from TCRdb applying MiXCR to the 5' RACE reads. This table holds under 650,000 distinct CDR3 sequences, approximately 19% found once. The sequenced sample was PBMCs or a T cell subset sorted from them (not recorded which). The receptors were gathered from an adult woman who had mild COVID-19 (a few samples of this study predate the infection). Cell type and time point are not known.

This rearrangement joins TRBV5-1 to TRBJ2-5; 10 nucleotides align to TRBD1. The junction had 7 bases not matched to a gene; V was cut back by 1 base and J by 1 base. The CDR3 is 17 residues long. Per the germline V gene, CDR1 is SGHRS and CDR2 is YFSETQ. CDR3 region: CASSLSGTGEAQETQYF. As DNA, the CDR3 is TGCGCCAGCAGCTTGTCCGGGACAGGGGAGGCCCAAGAGACCCAGTACTTC.

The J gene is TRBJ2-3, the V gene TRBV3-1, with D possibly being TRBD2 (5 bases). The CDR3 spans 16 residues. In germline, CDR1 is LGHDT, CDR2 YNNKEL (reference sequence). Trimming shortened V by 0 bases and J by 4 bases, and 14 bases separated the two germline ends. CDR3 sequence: CASSQDRGLGADTQYF. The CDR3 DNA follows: TGTGCCAGCAGCCAAGATCGAGGGCTCGGCGCAGATACGCAGTATTTT.

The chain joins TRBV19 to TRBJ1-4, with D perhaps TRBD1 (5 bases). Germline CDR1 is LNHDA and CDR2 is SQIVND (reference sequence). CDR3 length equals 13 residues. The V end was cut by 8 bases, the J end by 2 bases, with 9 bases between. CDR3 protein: CASQGYTNEKLFF. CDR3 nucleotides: TGTGCCAGTCAGGGATATACTAATGAAAAACTGTTTTTT. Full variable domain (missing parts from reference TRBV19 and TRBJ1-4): DGGITQSPKYLFRKEGQNVTLSCEQNLNHDAMYWYRQDPGQGLRLIYYSQIVNDFQKGDIAEGYSVSREKKESFPLTVTSAQKNPTAFYLCASQGYTNEKLFFGSGTQLSVL.

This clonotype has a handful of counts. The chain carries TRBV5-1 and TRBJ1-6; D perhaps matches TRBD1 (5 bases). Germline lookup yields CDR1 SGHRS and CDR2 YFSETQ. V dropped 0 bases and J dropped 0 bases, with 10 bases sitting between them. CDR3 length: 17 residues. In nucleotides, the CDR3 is TGCGCCAGCAGCTTGGAAGGGGTGAGCTCCTATAATTCACCCCTCCACTTT. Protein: CASSLEGVSSYNSPLHF. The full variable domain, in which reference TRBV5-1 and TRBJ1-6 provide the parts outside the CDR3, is KAGVTQTPRYLIKTRGQQVTLSCSPISGHRSVSWYQQTPGQGLQFLFEYFSETQRNKGNFPGRFSGRQFSNSRSEMNVSTLELGDSALYLCASSLEGVSSYNSPLHFGNGTRLTVT.

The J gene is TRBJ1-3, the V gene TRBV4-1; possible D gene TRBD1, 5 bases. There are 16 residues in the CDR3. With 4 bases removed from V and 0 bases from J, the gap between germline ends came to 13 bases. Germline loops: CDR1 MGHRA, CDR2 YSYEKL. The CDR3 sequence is CASSPGRQLSGNTIYF. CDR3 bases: TGCGCCAGCAGCCCGGGACGGCAGCTCTCTGGAAACACCATATATTTT.

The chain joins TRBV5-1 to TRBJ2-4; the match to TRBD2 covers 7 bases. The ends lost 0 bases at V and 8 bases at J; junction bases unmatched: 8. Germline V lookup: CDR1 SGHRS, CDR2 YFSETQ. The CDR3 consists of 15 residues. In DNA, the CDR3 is TGCGCCAGCAGCTTGGCCCCTAGCGGTAGGGACATTCAGTACTTC. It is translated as CASSLAPSGRDIQYF.

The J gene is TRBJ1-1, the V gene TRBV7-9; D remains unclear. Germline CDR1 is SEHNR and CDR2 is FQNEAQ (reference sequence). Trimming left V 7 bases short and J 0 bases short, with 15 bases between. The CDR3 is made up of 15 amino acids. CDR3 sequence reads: CASISKTAMNTEAFF. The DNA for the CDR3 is TGTGCCAGCATCTCAAAGACCGCGATGAACACTGAAGCTTTCTTT.

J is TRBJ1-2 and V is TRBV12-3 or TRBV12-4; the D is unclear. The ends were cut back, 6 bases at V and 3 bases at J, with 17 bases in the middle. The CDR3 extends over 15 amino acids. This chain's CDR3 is CASSLFRVMDYGYTF. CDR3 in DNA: TGTGCCAGCAGCTTATTTCGGGTCATGGACTATGGCTACACCTTC.